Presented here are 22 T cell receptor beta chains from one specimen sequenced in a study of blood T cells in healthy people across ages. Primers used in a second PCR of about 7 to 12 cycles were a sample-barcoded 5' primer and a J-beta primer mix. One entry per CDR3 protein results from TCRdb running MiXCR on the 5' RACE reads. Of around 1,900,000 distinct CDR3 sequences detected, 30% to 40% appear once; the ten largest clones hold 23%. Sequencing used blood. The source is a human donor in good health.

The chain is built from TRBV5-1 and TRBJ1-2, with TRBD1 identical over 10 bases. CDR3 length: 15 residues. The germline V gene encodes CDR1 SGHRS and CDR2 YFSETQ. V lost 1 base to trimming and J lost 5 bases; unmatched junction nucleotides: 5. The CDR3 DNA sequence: TGCGCCAGCAGCTTGTGGGGGACAGGGGAATATGGCTACACCTTC. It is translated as CASSLWGTGEYGYTF.

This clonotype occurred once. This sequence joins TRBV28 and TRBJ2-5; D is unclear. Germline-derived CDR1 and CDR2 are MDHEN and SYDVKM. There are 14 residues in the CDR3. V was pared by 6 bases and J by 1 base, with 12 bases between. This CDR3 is CASSVGQVQETQYF. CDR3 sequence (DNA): TGTGCCAGCAGCGTAGGGCAGGTCCAAGAGACCCAGTACTTC.

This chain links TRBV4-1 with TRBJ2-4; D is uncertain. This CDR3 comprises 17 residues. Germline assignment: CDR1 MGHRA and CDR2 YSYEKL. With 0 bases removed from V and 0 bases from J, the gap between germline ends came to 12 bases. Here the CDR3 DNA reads TGCGCCAGCAGCCAAGAGGAGACGGAACTAGCCAAAAACATTCAGTACTTC. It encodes CASSQEETELAKNIQYF.

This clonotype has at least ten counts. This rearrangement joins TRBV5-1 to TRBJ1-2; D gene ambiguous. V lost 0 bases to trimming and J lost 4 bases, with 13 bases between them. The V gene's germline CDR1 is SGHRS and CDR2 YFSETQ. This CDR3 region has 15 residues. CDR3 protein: CASSLGAAGVYGYTF. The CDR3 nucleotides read TGCGCCAGCAGCTTGGGTGCGGCTGGGGTCTATGGCTACACCTTC.

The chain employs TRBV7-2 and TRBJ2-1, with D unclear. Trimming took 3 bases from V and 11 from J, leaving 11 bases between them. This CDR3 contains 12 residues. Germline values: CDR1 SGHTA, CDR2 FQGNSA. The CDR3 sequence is CASSLRAIKQFF. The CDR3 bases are TGTGCCAGCAGCTTGCGAGCCATAAAGCAGTTCTTC.

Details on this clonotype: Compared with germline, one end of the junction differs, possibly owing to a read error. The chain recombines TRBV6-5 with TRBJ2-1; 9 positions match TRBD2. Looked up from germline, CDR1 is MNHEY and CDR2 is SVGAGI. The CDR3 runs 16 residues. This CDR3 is CACSSGSRGGYNEQFF. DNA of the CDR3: TGTGCCTGCAGCTCTGGCTCGCGGGGGGGTTACAATGAGCAGTTCTTC.

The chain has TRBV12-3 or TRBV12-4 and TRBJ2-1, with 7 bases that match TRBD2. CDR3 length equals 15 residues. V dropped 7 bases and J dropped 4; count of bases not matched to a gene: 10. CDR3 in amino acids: CASTLTTGGYNEQFF. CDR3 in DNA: TGTGCCAGCACCTTGACAACGGGGGGATACAATGAGCAGTTCTTC.

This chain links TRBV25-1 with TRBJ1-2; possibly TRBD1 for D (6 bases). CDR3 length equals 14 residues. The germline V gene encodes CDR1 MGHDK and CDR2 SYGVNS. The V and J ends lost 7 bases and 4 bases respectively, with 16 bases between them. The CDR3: CASTPAGQPYGYTF. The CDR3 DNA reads TGTGCCAGCACCCCCGCAGGACAGCCCTATGGCTACACCTTC.

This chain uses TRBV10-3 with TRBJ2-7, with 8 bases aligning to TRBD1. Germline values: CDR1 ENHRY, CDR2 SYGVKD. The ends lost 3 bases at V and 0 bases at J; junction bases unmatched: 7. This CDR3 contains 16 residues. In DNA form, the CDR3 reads TGTGCCATCAGTGATGAGGCCGGGACAGGCTCCTACGAGCAGTACTTC. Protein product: CAISDEAGTGSYEQYF.

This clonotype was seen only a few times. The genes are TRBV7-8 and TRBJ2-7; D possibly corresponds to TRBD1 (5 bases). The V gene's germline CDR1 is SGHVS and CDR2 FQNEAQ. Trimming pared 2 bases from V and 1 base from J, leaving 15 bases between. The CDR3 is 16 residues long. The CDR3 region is CASSLKAGYMSYEQYF. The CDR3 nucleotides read TGTGCCAGCAGCTTAAAGGCAGGGTATATGTCCTACGAGCAGTACTTC.

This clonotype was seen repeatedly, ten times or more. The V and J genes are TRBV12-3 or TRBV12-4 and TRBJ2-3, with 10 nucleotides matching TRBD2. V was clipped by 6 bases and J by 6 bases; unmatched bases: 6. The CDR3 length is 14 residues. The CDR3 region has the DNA TGTGCCAGCAGCTTAAGCGGGGGGGCGGATACGCAGTATTTT. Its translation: CASSLSGGADTQYF.

CDR3 sequence reads: CASSQDPTSGENNEQFF. The CDR3 bases are TGCGCCAGCAGCCAAGACCCGACTAGCGGGGAGAACAATGAGCAGTTCTTC. V and J are TRBV4-3 and TRBJ2-1, with TRBD2 identical over 11 bases. Trimming at V came to 0 bases and at J to 5 bases, leaving 6 bases not matched to a gene. CDR3 length equals 17 residues. The V gene's germline CDR1 is LGHNA and CDR2 YSLEER.

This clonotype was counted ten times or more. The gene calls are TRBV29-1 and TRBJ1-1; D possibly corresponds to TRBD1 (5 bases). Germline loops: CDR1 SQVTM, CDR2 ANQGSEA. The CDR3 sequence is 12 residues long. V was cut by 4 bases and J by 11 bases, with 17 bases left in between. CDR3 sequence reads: CSVVDGGRFAFF. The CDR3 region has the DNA TGCAGCGTTGTGGATGGGGGACGATTTGCTTTCTTT.

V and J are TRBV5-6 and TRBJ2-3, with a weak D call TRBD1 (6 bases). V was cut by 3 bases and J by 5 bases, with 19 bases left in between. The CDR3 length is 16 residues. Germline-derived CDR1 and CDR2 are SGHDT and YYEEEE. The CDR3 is CASSSTGHVWVDTQYF. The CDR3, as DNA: TGTGCCAGCAGCTCCACAGGGCATGTGTGGGTAGATACGCAGTATTTT.

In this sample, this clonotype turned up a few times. CDR3 sequence: CSGLGEDKETQYF. CDR3 DNA sequence: TGCAGCGGATTAGGGGAGGACAAGGAGACCCAGTACTTC. The V gene is TRBV29-1, the J gene TRBJ2-5, with D maybe TRBD2 (6 bases). Germline V lookup: CDR1 SQVTM, CDR2 ANQGSEA. V was pared by 7 bases and J by 5 bases, with 17 bases between. CDR3 length equals 13 residues.

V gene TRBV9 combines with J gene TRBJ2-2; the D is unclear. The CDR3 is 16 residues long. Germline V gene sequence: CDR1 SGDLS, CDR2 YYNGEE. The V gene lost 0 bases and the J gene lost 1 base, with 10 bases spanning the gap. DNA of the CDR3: TGTGCCAGCAGCGTAGGCCTGAATATGAACACCGGGGAGCTGTTTTTT. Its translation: CASSVGLNMNTGELFF.

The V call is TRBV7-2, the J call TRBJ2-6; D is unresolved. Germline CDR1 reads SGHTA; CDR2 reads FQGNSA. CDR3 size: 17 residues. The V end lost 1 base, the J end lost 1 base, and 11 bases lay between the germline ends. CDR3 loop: CASSLGVWRSGANVLTF. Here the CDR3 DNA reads TGTGCCAGCAGCTTAGGGGTCTGGAGATCTGGGGCCAACGTCCTGACTTTC.

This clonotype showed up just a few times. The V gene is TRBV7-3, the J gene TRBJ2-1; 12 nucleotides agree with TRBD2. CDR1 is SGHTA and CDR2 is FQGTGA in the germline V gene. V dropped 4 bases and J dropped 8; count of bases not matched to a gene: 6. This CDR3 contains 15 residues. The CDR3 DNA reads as TGTGCCAGCAGCTCATCACTAGCGGGGGGTTATGAGCAGTTCTTC. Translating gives CASSSSLAGGYEQFF.

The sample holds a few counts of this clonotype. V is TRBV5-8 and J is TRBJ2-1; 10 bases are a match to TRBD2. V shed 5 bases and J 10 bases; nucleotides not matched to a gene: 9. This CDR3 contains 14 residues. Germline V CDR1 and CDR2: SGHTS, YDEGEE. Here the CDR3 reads CASRHGLAAYEQFF. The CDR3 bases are TGTGCCAGCAGACATGGACTAGCGGCCTACGAGCAGTTCTTC.

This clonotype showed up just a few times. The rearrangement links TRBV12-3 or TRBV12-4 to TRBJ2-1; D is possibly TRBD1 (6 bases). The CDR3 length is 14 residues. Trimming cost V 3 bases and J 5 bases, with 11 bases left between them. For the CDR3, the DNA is TGTGCCAGCAGTTTTGTGGCAGGGGACAATGAGCAGTTCTTC. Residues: CASSFVAGDNEQFF.

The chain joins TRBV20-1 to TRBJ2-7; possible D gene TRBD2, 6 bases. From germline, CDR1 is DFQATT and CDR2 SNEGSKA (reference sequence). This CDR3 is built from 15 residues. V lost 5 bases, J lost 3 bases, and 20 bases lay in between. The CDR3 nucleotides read TGCAGTGCTCTACTGGGCCGCCGGAGGGACTACGAGCAGTACTTC. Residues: CSALLGRRRDYEQYF.

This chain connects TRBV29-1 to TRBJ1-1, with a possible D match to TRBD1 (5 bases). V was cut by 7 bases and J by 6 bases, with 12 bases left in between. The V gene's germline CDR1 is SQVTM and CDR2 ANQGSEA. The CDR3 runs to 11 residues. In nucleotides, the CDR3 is TGCAGCGCTCTATCGGGGGCTGAAGCTTTCTTT. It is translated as CSALSGAEAFF.